This TCR beta chain emerged from a study of shared clonotypes between healthy human individuals. Findings and caveats of the study: For sorted subsets, rarefaction showed incomplete sequencing despite large depth. The study found lower generation probabilities in non-shared clonotypes than in those shared by all four donors.

Germline lookup yields CDR1 SGHDT and CDR2 YYEEEE. This CDR3 is 17 amino acids long. Trimming took off 0 bases at V and 4 bases at J, with 17 bases between the two ends. TCRdb's copy holds only in-frame clones and misses some; the assay was immunoSEQ multiplex PCR. The repertoire has about 680,000 clones, just over 90% of them found once; the top ten carry 24%. As regards this clone: Its antigen is currently unknown.

Naive CD8 cells, CD45RO-negative and positively selected for CCR7, excluded terminally differentiated effector memory CD45RA+ cells. Donors comprised only Caucasian adults living in Nashville, Tennessee. What was sequenced was naive CD8+ T cells sorted from blood. The sequence was obtained from a man aged 25-45 years in good health. The rearrangement joins TRBV5-6 to TRBJ1-5, with D possibly TRBD1 on 6 matching bases. DNA of the CDR3: TGTGCCAGCAGCTTGGCAGGGGCAAGGGTAGTGAATCAGCCCCAGCATTTT. As protein: CASSLAGARVVNQPQHF.